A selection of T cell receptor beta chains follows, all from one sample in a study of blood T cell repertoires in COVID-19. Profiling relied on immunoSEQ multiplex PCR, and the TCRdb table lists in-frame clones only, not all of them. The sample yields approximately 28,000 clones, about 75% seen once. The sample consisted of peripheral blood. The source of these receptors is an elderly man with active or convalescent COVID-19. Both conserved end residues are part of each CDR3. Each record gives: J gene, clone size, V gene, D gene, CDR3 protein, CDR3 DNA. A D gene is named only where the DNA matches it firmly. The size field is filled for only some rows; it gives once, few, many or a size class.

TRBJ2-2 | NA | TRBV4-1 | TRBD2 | CASSRGSGGANTGELFF | TGCGCCAGCAGCCGGGGTAGCGGGGGGGCGAACACCGGGGAGCTGTTTTTT
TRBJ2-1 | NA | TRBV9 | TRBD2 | CASSVALAGAYNEQFF | TGTGCCAGCAGCGTTGCTTTAGCGGGAGCCTACAATGAGCAGTTCTTC
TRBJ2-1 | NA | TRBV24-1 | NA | CATSDSRPGYNEQFF | TGTGCCACCAGTGATTCCCGACCAGGCTACAATGAGCAGTTCTTC
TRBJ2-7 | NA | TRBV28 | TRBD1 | CASSLPGTGSYEQYF | TGTGCCAGCAGCTTACCCGGGACAGGGTCCTACGAGCAGTACTTC
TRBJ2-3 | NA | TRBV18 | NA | CASSPRQSGTDTQYF | TGTGCCAGCTCACCAAGGCAGAGCGGCACAGATACGCAGTATTTT
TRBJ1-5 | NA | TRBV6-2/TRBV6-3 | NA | CASSWTWEGQPQHF | TGTGCCAGCAGCTGGACCTGGGAGGGTCAGCCCCAGCATTTT
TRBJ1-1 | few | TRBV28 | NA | CASSFVSGTVYTEAFF | TGTGCCAGCAGTTTTGTATCCGGGACTGTATACACTGAAGCTTTCTTT
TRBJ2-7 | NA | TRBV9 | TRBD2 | CASSLTSGGYEQYF | TGTGCCAGCAGCCTTACTAGCGGGGGCTACGAGCAGTACTTC
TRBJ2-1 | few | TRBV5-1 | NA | CASRPDRSHDNEQFF | TGCGCCAGCAGACCCGACAGGAGTCATGACAATGAGCAGTTCTTC
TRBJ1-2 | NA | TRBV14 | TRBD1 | CASSRDRGYGYTF | TGTGCCAGCAGTCGGGACAGGGGCTATGGCTACACCTTC
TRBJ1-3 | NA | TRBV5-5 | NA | CASSLVREVGRNTIYF | TGTGCCAGCAGCTTGGTTCGGGAAGTCGGCCGGAACACCATATATTTT
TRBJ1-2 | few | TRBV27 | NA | CASSLSGGGNGYTF | TGTGCCAGCAGTTTATCGGGGGGAGGGAATGGCTACACCTTC
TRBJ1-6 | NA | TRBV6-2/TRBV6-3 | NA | CASSYGQGSNSPLHF | TGTGCCAGCAGTTACGGTCAGGGATCGAATTCACCCCTCCACTTT
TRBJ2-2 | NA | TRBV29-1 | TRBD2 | CSVEALAGTGELFF | TGCAGCGTTGAAGCGTTAGCGGGGACCGGGGAGCTGTTTTTT
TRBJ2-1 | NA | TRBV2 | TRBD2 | CASALAGVFNEQFF | TGTGCCAGCGCTCTAGCGGGAGTTTTCAATGAGCAGTTCTTC
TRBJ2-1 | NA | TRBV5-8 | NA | CASSLLWGGRDEQFF | TGTGCCAGCAGCTTGTTGTGGGGGGGCCGCGATGAGCAGTTCTTC
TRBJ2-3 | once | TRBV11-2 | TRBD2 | CASSARGGSADTQYF | TGTGCCAGCAGCGCCCGGGGGGGATCGGCAGATACGCAGTATTTT
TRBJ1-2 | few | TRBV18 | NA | CASSPRREVGDGYTF | TGTGCCAGCTCACCGCGTCGGGAGGTCGGTGATGGCTACACCTTC
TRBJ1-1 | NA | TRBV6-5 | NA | CASSSYTEAFF | TGTGCCAGCAGTTCCTACACTGAAGCTTTCTTT
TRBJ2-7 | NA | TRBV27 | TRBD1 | CASSLRQGVGSEQYF | TGTGCCAGCAGTTTAAGACAGGGGGTAGGCTCCGAGCAGTACTTC
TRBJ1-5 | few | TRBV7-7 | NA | CASSLRQPGNPPCNQPQHF | TGTGCCAGCAGCTTACGTCAGCCAGGGAACCCTCCGTGCAATCAGCCCCAGCATTTT
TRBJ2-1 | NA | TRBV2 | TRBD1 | CASSELGQGNNEQFF | TGTGCCAGCAGTGAACTAGGACAGGGGAACAATGAGCAGTTCTTC
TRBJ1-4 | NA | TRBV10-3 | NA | CAISGATNEKLFF | TGTGCCATCAGTGGAGCAACTAATGAAAAACTGTTTTTT
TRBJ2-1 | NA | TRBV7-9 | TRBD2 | CASSLTSGGAVANEQFF | TGTGCCAGCAGCCTGACTAGCGGGGGGGCCGTGGCTAATGAGCAGTTCTTC
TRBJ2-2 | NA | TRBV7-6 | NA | CASSSQGWGTNTGELFF | TGTGCCAGCAGCTCCCAGGGGTGGGGCACGAACACCGGGGAGCTGTTTTTT
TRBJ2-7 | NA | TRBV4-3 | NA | CASSQDILYEQYF | TGCGCCAGCAGCCAAGATATTCTATACGAGCAGTACTTC
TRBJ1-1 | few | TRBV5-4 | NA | CASSFRVMDTEAFF | TGTGCCAGCAGCTTCAGGGTTATGGACACTGAAGCTTTCTTT
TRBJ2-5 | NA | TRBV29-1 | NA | CSVEAQGSETQYF | TGCAGCGTTGAAGCGCAGGGTTCGGAGACCCAGTACTTC
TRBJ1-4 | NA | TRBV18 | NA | CASSRSLEDEKLFF | TGTGCCAGCTCACGTTCCCTTGAGGATGAAAAACTGTTTTTT
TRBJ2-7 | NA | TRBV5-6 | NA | CASSLDENSSYEQYF | TGTGCCAGCAGCTTGGATGAGAACAGCTCCTACGAGCAGTACTTC
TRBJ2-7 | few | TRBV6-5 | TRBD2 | CASSSGLAAEQYF | TGTGCCAGCAGCTCGGGACTAGCGGCCGAGCAGTACTTC
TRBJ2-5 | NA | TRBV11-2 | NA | CASSPLWIRAQYF | TGTGCCAGCAGCCCCCTCTGGATCCGGGCCCAGTACTTC
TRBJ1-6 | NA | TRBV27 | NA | CASSLRARGNSPLHF | TGTGCCAGCAGTTTAAGGGCCAGAGGGAATTCACCCCTCCACTTT
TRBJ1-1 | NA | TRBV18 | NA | CASSPLLGGLNTEAFF | TGTGCCAGCTCACCTCTTCTCGGGGGATTGAACACTGAAGCTTTCTTT
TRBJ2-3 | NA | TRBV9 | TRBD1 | CASNGGQGYTDTQYF | TGTGCCAGCAATGGAGGACAGGGCTACACAGATACGCAGTATTTT
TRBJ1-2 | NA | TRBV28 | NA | CASTGHYYGYTF | TGTGCCAGCACGGGACACTACTATGGCTACACCTTC
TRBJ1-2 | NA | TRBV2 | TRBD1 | CASRTGDYGYTF | TGTGCCAGCAGGACAGGGGACTATGGCTACACCTTC
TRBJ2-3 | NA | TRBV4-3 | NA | CASSQDGWTTSTDTQYF | TGCGCCAGCAGCCAGGATGGGTGGACTACTTCGACAGATACGCAGTATTTT
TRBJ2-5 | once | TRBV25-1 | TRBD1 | CARDRDRRETQYF | TGTGCCAGAGACAGGGATCGAAGAGAGACCCAGTACTTC
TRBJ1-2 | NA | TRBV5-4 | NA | CASSLTENYGYTF | TGTGCCAGCAGCTTGACAGAGAACTATGGCTACACCTTC
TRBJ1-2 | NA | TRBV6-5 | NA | CASRTYGIVVGYTF | TGTGCCAGCAGGACCTACGGGATTGTAGTTGGCTACACCTTC